The clone carrying this TCR beta chain was seen at least ten times. Its antigen is not known. This record comes from a study of T-cell reconstitution after alpha-beta-depleted transplantation in children. Broader study findings: TCRbeta diversity was high at day 60 in some patients (a result of surviving recipient T cells and thymic progenitors).

TCRbeta library preparation incorporated unique molecular identifiers. TCRdb passed the PCR reads through MiXCR, listing each CDR3 protein once. This table holds about 580,000 distinct CDR3 sequences, around 23% found once. This CDR3 is built from 15 residues. The germline V gene encodes CDR1 SGHRS and CDR2 YFSETQ. Trimming took off 2 bases at V and 3 bases at J, with 14 bases between the two ends. The material was PBMCs, mostly from graft donor cells, obtained 360 days after TCRalphabeta/CD19-depleted stem cell transplant. The clonotype was recovered from a boy younger than two who had a stem cell transplant for acute myeloid leukemia, so the T cells may come from the graft donor. V gene TRBV5-1 combines with J gene TRBJ1-1; possibly TRBD1 for D (6 bases). The CDR3 protein is CASSLAHPGDTEAFF. CDR3 in DNA: TGCGCCAGCAGCTTAGCCCATCCAGGGGACACTGAAGCTTTCTTT.